These T cell receptor beta chains were read from a single sample in a study of shared clonotypes between healthy human individuals. The table came from immunoSEQ multiplex PCR; TCRdb's copy has only in-frame clones and leaves some out. The profile covers approximately 620,000 clones, with roughly 97% appearing a single time and approximately 0.057% taken by the ten largest. Sequencing was done on a sample of naive CD4+ T cells sorted from blood. These receptors all come from a woman under 40 in good health. Each CDR3 is given with its conserved first and last residue. The D gene is left open where the match is weak. Not all rows give a size; the values are once, few, many and, for expanded clones, a class.

NA,TRBV19,17,NA,TRBJ1-1,TGTGCCAGTAGAGAGGGCCAAGCCACTACGGGGTACACTGAAGCTTTCTTT,CASREGQATTGYTEAFF
NA,TRBV28,17,NA,TRBJ1-3,TGTGCCAGCAGGGGGGATACTGGACAGATCTCTGGAAACACCATATATTTT,CASRGDTGQISGNTIYF
NA,TRBV25-1,14,NA,TRBJ1-1,TGTGCCAGCAGGGGAGATACAGTGAACACTGAAGCTTTCTTT,CASRGDTVNTEAFF
TRBD2,TRBV5-1,17,NA,TRBJ2-1,TGCGCCAGCAGCAGAGGGACTAGCGGGAGGGCCTACAATGAGCAGTTCTTC,CASSRGTSGRAYNEQFF
NA,TRBV28,14,NA,TRBJ2-7,TGTGCCAGCAGTTTAGGGCGGGTGTCCTACGAGCAGTACTTC,CASSLGRVSYEQYF
TRBD1,TRBV7-8,15,NA,TRBJ2-2,TGTGCCAGCAGCGCCGGGACAGGCCACACCGGGGAGCTGTTTTTT,CASSAGTGHTGELFF
NA,TRBV28,13,NA,TRBJ1-2,TGTGCCAGCAGCCCACCGATTTCCTATGGCTACACCTTC,CASSPPISYGYTF
TRBD2,TRBV28,14,NA,TRBJ2-7,TGTGCCAGCAGCCGGAAGCGGGAGCAGTACGAGCAGTACTTC,CASSRKREQYEQYF
NA,TRBV6-5,15,NA,TRBJ2-7,TGTGCCAGCAGTTACGATGCCAGGTCTCTATACGAGCAGTACTTC,CASSYDARSLYEQYF
TRBD1,TRBV5-1,17,NA,TRBJ1-2,TGCGCCAGCAGCTTGGGACAGGGGGTTCCCTCCAACTATGGCTACACCTTC,CASSLGQGVPSNYGYTF
NA,TRBV6-1,15,NA,TRBJ1-2,TGTGCCAGCAGTCCCACCCGGACCACCCGCTCTGGCTACACCTTC,CASSPTRTTRSGYTF
NA,TRBV7-9,16,NA,TRBJ2-2,TGTGCCAGCAGCAGACATCAAACAGGAAACACCGGGGAGCTGTTTTTT,CASSRHQTGNTGELFF
NA,TRBV25-1,14,NA,TRBJ2-7,TGTGCCAGCAGTGAATTGGAGAACTCCTACGAGCAGTACTTC,CASSELENSYEQYF
NA,TRBV25-1,12,once,TRBJ1-2,TGTGCCAGCAGTGAACGTGACTATGGCTACACCTTC,CASSERDYGYTF
TRBD2,TRBV7-2,19,NA,TRBJ2-2,TGTGCCAGCAGCGACCCGGGACTAGCGCCGAGAGGGGGGACCGGGGAGCTGTTTTTT,CASSDPGLAPRGGTGELFF
TRBD1,TRBV10-3,14,NA,TRBJ2-7,TGTGCCACCTCATACGGGACAGGGCCCTACGAGCAGTACTTC,CATSYGTGPYEQYF
NA,TRBV6-1,13,NA,TRBJ1-3,TGTGCCAGCAGTGACCAGGGTGGAAACACCATATATTTT,CASSDQGGNTIYF
NA,TRBV5-1,14,NA,TRBJ2-1,TGCGCCAGCAGCACCCCGGAGGGGTGGAATGAGCAGTTCTTC,CASSTPEGWNEQFF
TRBD2,TRBV18,15,NA,TRBJ2-7,TGTGCCAGCTCACCTCGCAGGGAGGGGTCCTACGAGCAGTACTTC,CASSPRREGSYEQYF
NA,TRBV28,14,once,TRBJ2-7,TGTGCCAGCAGTTTACCCGGGGAGATCTACGAGCAGTACTTC,CASSLPGEIYEQYF
TRBD2,TRBV7-8,16,NA,TRBJ2-1,TGTGCCAGCAGTCTAGGGGTGCAGCGGGGATACAATGAGCAGTTCTTC,CASSLGVQRGYNEQFF
TRBD1,TRBV29-1,13,NA,TRBJ2-7,TGCAGCGCTCCCGGGACAGGTCCCTACGAGCAGTACTTC,CSAPGTGPYEQYF
TRBD1,TRBV28,14,NA,TRBJ2-7,TGTGCCAGCAGTAGCAGGGGGCCCTCCTACGAGCAGTACTTC,CASSSRGPSYEQYF
NA,TRBV27,14,NA,TRBJ2-7,TGTGCCAGCAGCATAAGAACAGGTTTGGACGAGCAGTACTTC,CASSIRTGLDEQYF
NA,TRBV14,16,once,TRBJ2-1,TGTGCCAGCAGCCAACAGCGGGTCACCTCCTACAATGAGCAGTTCTTC,CASSQQRVTSYNEQFF
NA,TRBV28,13,NA,TRBJ1-2,TGTGCCAGCAGTTTACAGAGCTACTATGGCTACACCTTC,CASSLQSYYGYTF
NA,TRBV5-1,12,once,TRBJ1-2,TGCGCCAGCAGCTTGGACACCTATGGCTACACCTTC,CASSLDTYGYTF
NA,TRBV10-3,13,NA,TRBJ2-7,TGTGCCATCGGACTGCCCCCAACCTACGAGCAGTACTTC,CAIGLPPTYEQYF
TRBD2,TRBV19,14,NA,TRBJ2-7,TGTGCCAGTAGTATCCGGGAGGCGGGGGACGAGCAGTACTTC,CASSIREAGDEQYF
NA,TRBV5-4,15,NA,TRBJ1-2,TGTGCCAGCAGCCCCGGGACACCCTTAGTGGGTGGCTACACCTTC,CASSPGTPLVGGYTF
NA,TRBV28,14,NA,TRBJ1-1,TGTGCCAGCAGTCGAACAGGTTTAATCTCTGAAGCTTTCTTT,CASSRTGLISEAFF
NA,TRBV25-1,12,NA,TRBJ2-7,TGTGCCAGCAGTGAATTCAGCTACGAGCAGTACTTC,CASSEFSYEQYF
NA,TRBV28,14,NA,TRBJ2-3,TGTGCCAGCAGTTTCGACAGTTACACAGATACGCAGTATTTT,CASSFDSYTDTQYF
NA,TRBV19,18,once,TRBJ2-1,TGTGCCAGTAGTATCTATAGCAGTGGCCAGAGCTCCTACAATGAGCAGTTCTTC,CASSIYSSGQSSYNEQFF
NA,TRBV5-1,15,NA,TRBJ2-7,TGCGCCAGCAGCCCCGGCTCGGGACGACCCTACGAGCAGTACTTC,CASSPGSGRPYEQYF
TRBD1,TRBV2,14,NA,TRBJ1-1,TGTGCCAGCAGTGGACAGGGGGTGAACACTGAAGCTTTCTTT,CASSGQGVNTEAFF
TRBD2,TRBV29-1,13,NA,TRBJ2-7,TGCAGCGTTTCGGCTAGCGGGATCTACGAGCAGTACTTC,CSVSASGIYEQYF
NA,TRBV5-4,16,once,TRBJ2-2,TGTGCCAGCAGCTTTAGATCCACACCCGTCACCGGGGAGCTGTTTTTT,CASSFRSTPVTGELFF
NA,TRBV19,13,NA,TRBJ2-7,TGTGCCAGTAGTATAAACGAAGACTACGAGCAGTACTTC,CASSINEDYEQYF
TRBD2,TRBV27,18,NA,TRBJ2-2,TGTGCCAGCAGGCATCTCGCCGGGGGGGGACCGAACACCGGGGAGCTGTTTTTT,CASRHLAGGGPNTGELFF
TRBD1,TRBV29-1,15,NA,TRBJ2-2,TGCAGCGTTGGGGGGACAGGACCGAACACCGGGGAGCTGTTTTTT,CSVGGTGPNTGELFF
TRBD1,TRBV5-1,14,NA,TRBJ1-2,TGCGCCAGCAGCTTGCCAGGGGGCTTTTATGGCTACACCTTC,CASSLPGGFYGYTF
NA,TRBV27,15,once,TRBJ2-7,TGTGCCAGCAGGTGGGGGGCAGAAGGAGCGTACGAGCAGTACTTC,CASRWGAEGAYEQYF
TRBD1,TRBV7-8,14,NA,TRBJ2-5,TGTGCCAGCAGCATACGACAGGGACAAGAGACCCAGTACTTC,CASSIRQGQETQYF
NA,TRBV5-1,13,once,TRBJ1-1,TGCGCCAGCAGCCCCGTCGGGGGTACTGAAGCTTTCTTT,CASSPVGGTEAFF
TRBD1,TRBV6-1,16,NA,TRBJ1-5,TGTGCCAGCAGTGAACAGGGACAGGGAATTGATCAGCCCCAGCATTTT,CASSEQGQGIDQPQHF
NA,TRBV30,11,NA,TRBJ2-3,TGTGCCTGGACGGGCACAGATACGCAGTATTTT,CAWTGTDTQYF
TRBD2,TRBV6-5,15,NA,TRBJ2-3,TGTGCCAGCAGTCGACTAGCGGGGAGTTCAGATACGCAGTATTTT,CASSRLAGSSDTQYF
TRBD1,TRBV28,15,NA,TRBJ1-1,TGTGCCAGCAGTGTGACAGGGCGGGCGGGTTCTGAAGCTTTCTTT,CASSVTGRAGSEAFF
TRBD2,TRBV10-2,16,NA,TRBJ2-3,TGCGCCAGCAGGAAGCGGGAGGGAAAGTCGTTGAGTACGCAGTATTTT,CASRKREGKSLSTQYF
TRBD1,TRBV27,19,NA,TRBJ2-6,TGTGCCAGCACCAGGACAGGGGGCGTCGGTTGGCCAGGGGCCAACGTCCTGACTTTC,CASTRTGGVGWPGANVLTF
TRBD1,TRBV5-1,20,NA,TRBJ1-6,TGCGCCAGCAGCTTGGAGGCGCGACTCCGGGACAGGGCACGGGATTCACCCCTCCACTTT,CASSLEARLRDRARDSPLHF
TRBD2,TRBV11-2,18,NA,TRBJ2-1,TGTGCCAGCAGCTTAAGGCTAGCGGACCTCGAAGCCTACAATGAGCAGTTCTTC,CASSLRLADLEAYNEQFF
NA,TRBV10-3,15,NA,TRBJ2-3,TGTGCCATCAGTGAGCGGGAGAGGAGCACAGATACGCAGTATTTT,CAISERERSTDTQYF
TRBD1,TRBV7-6,13,NA,TRBJ1-1,TGTGCCAGCACGCAGGGGGTTAACACTGAAGCTTTCTTT,CASTQGVNTEAFF
TRBD1,TRBV30,14,NA,TRBJ1-1,TGTGCCTGGAAGGTACAGGGGTCGAACACTGAAGCTTTCTTT,CAWKVQGSNTEAFF
NA,TRBV21-1,13,NA,TRBJ1-5,TGTGCCAACTTGGGACAGAGCAATCAGCCCCAGCATTTT,CANLGQSNQPQHF